The T cell receptor (beta chain) under discussion was sequenced for a study of OX40 agonist ivuxolimab in advanced cancers. Study conclusions and caveats: There was clonal expansion of CD4+ and CD8+ blood T cells by week 6 at 0.1 to 3.0 mg/kg.

Comment on this clone: Its specificity is not known.

Using immunoSEQ multiplex PCR, the repertoire was profiled, and TCRdb retains in-frame clones only, with some absent. Found here are 45,000 to 50,000 clones, more than 85% of them singletons; the top ten hold about 54%. Patients were excluded for autoimmune disease history or systemic immunosuppression. Looked up from germline, CDR1 is MGHRA and CDR2 is YSYEKL. V was cut by 4 bases and J by 1 base, with 13 bases left in between. CDR3 length: 15 residues. The material sequenced was CD4+ or CD8+ T cells sorted from blood, taken in a trial of the OX40 agonist ivuxolimab. The receptor's source is an adult with an advanced solid tumor such as melanoma, head and neck, liver or kidney cancer. J is TRBJ2-5 and V is TRBV4-1; possible D gene TRBD2, 6 bases. This CDR3 is CASSRLPSAQETQYF. CDR3 coding DNA: TGCGCCAGCAGCCGCTTACCTAGCGCCCAAGAGACCCAGTACTTC.